This T cell receptor beta chain was documented in a study of T cells in Graves' hyperthyroidism and ophthalmopathy. Study-level results: Clonotypes that were expanded in thyroid above 0.001 mostly appeared in blood too.

TCR beta CDR3 regions were amplified from RNA transcripts. HTBI primers drove first-round RT-PCR of the TCR CDR3. TCRdb analysed the multiplex PCR reads with MiXCR anew, one entry per CDR3 protein. The sample yields around 600,000 distinct CDR3 sequences, approximately 15% seen once. Patients were excluded because of uncontrolled infection, other autoimmune disease, pregnancy or lactation. There are a few counts of this clonotype. Its antigen is currently unknown. The source material was blood. The receptor was isolated from a woman between 18 and 30 years old with Graves' ophthalmopathy.

The CDR3 is CASGRDRAGSPLHF. The CDR3 region has the DNA TGTGCCAGCGGGCGGGACAGGGCGGGATCACCCCTCCACTTT. This sequence joins TRBV12-3 or TRBV12-4 and TRBJ1-6; 9 bases fit TRBD1. The CDR3 has 14 amino acids. Unmatched junction bases numbered 9, after V lost 8 bases and J lost 10 bases.